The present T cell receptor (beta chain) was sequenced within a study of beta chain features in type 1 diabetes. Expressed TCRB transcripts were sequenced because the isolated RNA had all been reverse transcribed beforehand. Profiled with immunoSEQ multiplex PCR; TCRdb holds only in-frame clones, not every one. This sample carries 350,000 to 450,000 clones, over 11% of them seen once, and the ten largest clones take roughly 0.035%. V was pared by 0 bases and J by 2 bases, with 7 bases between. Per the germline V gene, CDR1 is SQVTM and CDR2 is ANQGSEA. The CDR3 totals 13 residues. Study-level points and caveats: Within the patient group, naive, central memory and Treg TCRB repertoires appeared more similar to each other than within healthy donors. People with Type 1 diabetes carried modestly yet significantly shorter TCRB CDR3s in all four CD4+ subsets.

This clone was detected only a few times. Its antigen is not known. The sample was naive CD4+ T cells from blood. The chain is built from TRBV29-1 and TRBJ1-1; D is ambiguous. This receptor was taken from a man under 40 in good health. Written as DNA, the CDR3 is TGCAGCGTTGAAGATGCTGCAAACACTGAAGCTTTCTTT. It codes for CSVEDAANTEAFF.